This TCR beta chain is from a study of cytomegalovirus exposure and HLA in healthy donors. Study background: From some 190 million T cells, an earlier analysis saw some 120 million unique TCR beta sequences.

Study-wide results and limits: According to an earlier analysis, most TCR beta V segments yielded productive rearrangements about 87% or about 30% of the time.

Turning to this clone: Its antigen is still unknown.

With 60 Vbeta and 13 Jbeta primers, the PCR was carried out. The method was immunoSEQ multiplex PCR; TCRdb's version includes in-frame clones alone and lacks a portion of them. The data show some 120,000 clones, 70% to 80% seen once. The germline V gene has CDR1 LNHDA and CDR2 SQIVND (reference sequence). The CDR3 extends over 13 amino acids. V shed 1 base and J shed 6 bases, with 10 bases lying between them. This chain links TRBV19 with TRBJ2-7; weak D call: TRBD1 (5 bases). The TCR originated in a woman in her 40s in good health and CMV-seropositive. Input material: PBMCs. Here the CDR3 DNA reads TGTGCCAGTAGTATAGGACAGACCTCCGAGCAGTACTTC. This encodes CASSIGQTSEQYF.